The clone carrying this T cell receptor beta chain was observed a single time. V shed 3 bases, J shed 4 bases, and the junction held 6 bases outside the gene matches. The CDR3 has 15 amino acids. Germline CDR1 is LNHDA and CDR2 is SQIVND (reference sequence). The data originate from a study of blood T cell repertoires in COVID-19. About the research overall: The study drew acute and convalescent COVID-19 samples from the United States, Italy and Spain.

Only in-frame clones appear in the TCRdb table, and some are missing; sequencing was by immunoSEQ multiplex PCR. This sample has around 130,000 clones; about 89% occur once, and the top ten carry about 17%. V gene TRBV19 combines with J gene TRBJ2-5; TRBD1 matches at 9 bases. The receptor was isolated from a man in his fifties with active or convalescent COVID-19. The sequenced sample consisted of peripheral blood. The CDR3 loop is CASSIQQGAGETQYF. In DNA, the CDR3 is TGTGCCAGTAGTATCCAACAGGGGGCTGGAGAGACCCAGTACTTC.